These T cell receptor beta chains were read from a single sample in a study of blood T cells in healthy people across ages. TCRdb itself ran the 5' RACE reads through MiXCR, one entry per CDR3 protein. The data show more than 650,000 distinct CDR3 sequences, with about 20% seen just once and around 21% held by the top ten. What was sequenced was blood. The receptors were sampled from a man aged 65 to 79 in good health. The CDR3 runs from the conserved cysteine through the conserved F or W. Fields, in order: D gene, J gene, clone size, V gene, CDR3 protein, CDR3 DNA. D genes are given only for firm matches. Rows give clone size only sometimes, using once, few, many, or a class for an expanded clone.

d_gene: -
j_gene: TRBJ2-4
abundance: few
v_gene: TRBV5-1
CDR3aa: CASSLGLPAMGDIQYF
CDR3nt: TGCGCCAGCAGCTTGGGCCTCCCAGCGATGGGGGACATTCAGTACTTC

d_gene: -
j_gene: TRBJ2-2
abundance: few
v_gene: TRBV9
CDR3aa: CASSGDSTTGELFF
CDR3nt: TGTGCCAGCAGCGGAGACAGTACCACCGGGGAGCTGTTTTTT

d_gene: TRBD1
j_gene: TRBJ1-1
abundance: -
v_gene: TRBV6-5
CDR3aa: CASSPKQGRITEAFF
CDR3nt: TGTGCCAGCAGTCCAAAACAGGGGAGGATCACTGAAGCTTTCTTT

d_gene: -
j_gene: TRBJ2-2
abundance: few
v_gene: TRBV2
CDR3aa: CASSTSAGARTGELFF
CDR3nt: TGTGCCAGCAGTACGAGCGCGGGGGCGCGCACCGGGGAGCTGTTTTTT

d_gene: TRBD1
j_gene: TRBJ1-2
abundance: few
v_gene: TRBV27
CDR3aa: CASSPTGGAIRGYTF
CDR3nt: TGTGCCAGCAGTCCCACAGGGGGCGCGATTCGTGGCTACACCTTC

d_gene: -
j_gene: TRBJ1-6
abundance: -
v_gene: TRBV20-1
CDR3aa: CSAIGATYNSPLHF
CDR3nt: TGCAGTGCCATAGGGGCCACCTATAATTCACCCCTCCACTTT

d_gene: -
j_gene: TRBJ2-2
abundance: few
v_gene: TRBV5-1
CDR3aa: CASSFNPNTGELFF
CDR3nt: TGCGCCAGCAGCTTTAACCCGAACACCGGGGAGCTGTTTTTT

d_gene: -
j_gene: TRBJ2-7
abundance: few
v_gene: TRBV28
CDR3aa: CASRQASYEQYF
CDR3nt: TGTGCCAGCAGACAGGCCTCCTACGAGCAGTACTTC

d_gene: -
j_gene: TRBJ1-2
abundance: -
v_gene: TRBV3-1
CDR3aa: CASSGTGMVDYGYTF
CDR3nt: TGTGCCAGCAGCGGAACAGGGATGGTTGACTATGGCTACACCTTC

d_gene: -
j_gene: TRBJ2-7
abundance: few
v_gene: TRBV9
CDR3aa: CASSVNMNEQYF
CDR3nt: TGTGCCAGCAGCGTAAACATGAACGAGCAGTACTTC

d_gene: TRBD2
j_gene: TRBJ2-3
abundance: -
v_gene: TRBV29-1
CDR3aa: CSVDRRGGGNTQYF
CDR3nt: TGCAGCGTTGATCGACGGGGCGGGGGGAATACGCAGTATTTT

d_gene: TRBD1
j_gene: TRBJ2-4
abundance: -
v_gene: TRBV7-2
CDR3aa: CASSRDRVSKNIQYF
CDR3nt: TGTGCCAGCAGCAGGGACAGGGTGTCCAAAAACATTCAGTACTTC

d_gene: -
j_gene: TRBJ1-1
abundance: -
v_gene: TRBV20-1
CDR3aa: CSAQRQVRNTEAFF
CDR3nt: TGCAGTGCGCAACGACAGGTTAGGAACACTGAAGCTTTCTTT

d_gene: TRBD1
j_gene: TRBJ1-4
abundance: -
v_gene: TRBV4-3
CDR3aa: CASSQEWTGFEKLFF
CDR3nt: TGCGCCAGCAGCCAAGAATGGACAGGGTTTGAAAAACTGTTTTTT

d_gene: TRBD2
j_gene: TRBJ2-1
abundance: -
v_gene: TRBV7-9
CDR3aa: CASNEGGRYNEQFF
CDR3nt: TGTGCCAGCAATGAGGGAGGGCGCTACAATGAGCAGTTCTTC

d_gene: TRBD2
j_gene: TRBJ2-1
abundance: -
v_gene: TRBV20-1
CDR3aa: CSARSLAGGGIEQFF
CDR3nt: TGCAGTGCTAGAAGCCTAGCGGGAGGTGGGATTGAGCAGTTCTTC

d_gene: -
j_gene: TRBJ2-3
abundance: few
v_gene: TRBV5-1
CDR3aa: CASSFDPYREDTQYF
CDR3nt: TGCGCCAGCAGCTTTGACCCCTACAGGGAAGATACGCAGTATTTT

d_gene: -
j_gene: TRBJ2-5
abundance: few
v_gene: TRBV12-3/TRBV12-4
CDR3aa: CASSPRIERQETQYF
CDR3nt: TGTGCCAGCAGTCCGCGCATTGAGCGACAAGAGACCCAGTACTTC

d_gene: TRBD2
j_gene: TRBJ2-3
abundance: few
v_gene: TRBV29-1
CDR3aa: CSAKTSGADTQYF
CDR3nt: TGCAGCGCTAAGACTAGCGGGGCTGATACGCAGTATTTT

d_gene: -
j_gene: TRBJ1-5
abundance: -
v_gene: TRBV24-1
CDR3aa: CATSADSSWSAPQHF
CDR3nt: TGTGCCACCAGTGCTGACAGCTCCTGGTCTGCACCCCAGCATTTT

d_gene: -
j_gene: TRBJ2-1
abundance: few
v_gene: TRBV20-1
CDR3aa: CSARSFYNEQFF
CDR3nt: TGCAGTGCCCGCTCTTTCTACAATGAGCAGTTCTTC

d_gene: TRBD1
j_gene: TRBJ1-1
abundance: -
v_gene: TRBV12-3/TRBV12-4
CDR3aa: CASTQAGQSEAFF
CDR3nt: TGTGCCAGCACCCAGGCGGGACAGTCTGAAGCTTTCTTT

d_gene: -
j_gene: TRBJ1-2
abundance: -
v_gene: TRBV6-5
CDR3aa: CASSPRGQASYGYTF
CDR3nt: TGTGCCAGCAGCCCCCGGGGGCAGGCTAGCTATGGCTACACCTTC

d_gene: -
j_gene: TRBJ2-3
abundance: few
v_gene: TRBV18
CDR3aa: CASSPPGLSSTDTQYF
CDR3nt: TGTGCCAGCTCACCACCGGGCCTTTCTAGCACAGATACGCAGTATTTT

d_gene: -
j_gene: TRBJ1-1
abundance: many
v_gene: TRBV6-2/TRBV6-3
CDR3aa: CASSYSWENTEAFF
CDR3nt: TGTGCCAGCAGTTACTCTTGGGAGAACACTGAAGCTTTCTTT

d_gene: -
j_gene: TRBJ2-5
abundance: -
v_gene: TRBV24-1
CDR3aa: CTTSDFLRGNVETQYF
CDR3nt: TGTACCACCAGTGATTTTCTCCGGGGCAACGTGGAGACCCAGTACTTC

d_gene: -
j_gene: TRBJ1-5
abundance: many
v_gene: TRBV6-6
CDR3aa: CASTEGAQPQHF
CDR3nt: TGTGCCAGCACCGAGGGTGCTCAGCCCCAGCATTTT

d_gene: -
j_gene: TRBJ1-1
abundance: -
v_gene: TRBV6-2/TRBV6-3
CDR3aa: CASTLGTEAFF
CDR3nt: TGTGCCAGCACCTTGGGGACGGAAGCTTTCTTT

d_gene: -
j_gene: TRBJ1-4
abundance: few
v_gene: TRBV19
CDR3aa: CASSIYSATNEKLFF
CDR3nt: TGTGCCAGTAGTATTTACAGCGCAACTAATGAAAAACTGTTTTTT

d_gene: -
j_gene: TRBJ1-3
abundance: -
v_gene: TRBV7-6
CDR3aa: CASSLAGTDSGNTICF
CDR3nt: TGTGCCAGCAGCTTAGCGGGAACAGACTCTGGAAACACCATATGTTTT

d_gene: TRBD2
j_gene: TRBJ2-3
abundance: few
v_gene: TRBV10-2
CDR3aa: CASSETPKAGVTDTQYF
CDR3nt: TGCGCCAGCAGTGAAACCCCCAAAGCGGGGGTCACAGATACGCAGTATTTT

d_gene: TRBD1
j_gene: TRBJ1-4
abundance: few
v_gene: TRBV6-6
CDR3aa: CASRTTGGASEKLFF
CDR3nt: TGTGCCAGCAGGACTACAGGGGGCGCCTCGGAAAAACTGTTTTTT

d_gene: -
j_gene: TRBJ1-6
abundance: -
v_gene: TRBV21-1
CDR3aa: CASSFNRANYNSPLHF
CDR3nt: TGTGCCAGCAGCTTCAACAGGGCAAACTATAATTCACCCCTCCACTTT

d_gene: -
j_gene: TRBJ2-1
abundance: -
v_gene: TRBV18
CDR3aa: CASSLSQHEQFF
CDR3nt: TGTGCCAGCTCACTAAGCCAGCATGAGCAGTTCTTC

d_gene: -
j_gene: TRBJ1-2
abundance: few
v_gene: TRBV12-3/TRBV12-4
CDR3aa: CASSPDLTGGYGYTF
CDR3nt: TGTGCCAGCAGTCCAGACCTGACAGGTGGCTATGGCTACACCTTC

d_gene: -
j_gene: TRBJ1-5
abundance: few
v_gene: TRBV12-3/TRBV12-4
CDR3aa: CASSGRDFNQPQHF
CDR3nt: TGTGCCAGCAGTGGCAGGGATTTTAATCAGCCCCAGCATTTT

d_gene: TRBD1
j_gene: TRBJ2-5
abundance: -
v_gene: TRBV29-1
CDR3aa: CSARDRVQETQYF
CDR3nt: TGCAGCGCCCGGGACAGGGTCCAAGAGACCCAGTACTTC

d_gene: TRBD2
j_gene: TRBJ2-1
abundance: -
v_gene: TRBV12-3/TRBV12-4
CDR3aa: CASKGLAHNEQFF
CDR3nt: TGTGCCAGCAAGGGACTAGCTCACAATGAGCAGTTCTTC

d_gene: TRBD2
j_gene: TRBJ2-3
abundance: -
v_gene: TRBV7-9
CDR3aa: CASSPGTSERGDTQYF
CDR3nt: TGTGCCAGCAGCCCGGGGACTAGCGAAAGGGGAGATACGCAGTATTTT

d_gene: TRBD2
j_gene: TRBJ2-3
abundance: -
v_gene: TRBV20-1
CDR3aa: CSALTPTSGGSDTQYF
CDR3nt: TGCAGTGCTCTCACACCGACTAGCGGGGGGTCAGATACGCAGTATTTT

d_gene: -
j_gene: TRBJ2-1
abundance: few
v_gene: TRBV5-1
CDR3aa: CASSFRGASSDEQFF
CDR3nt: TGCGCCAGCAGCTTCAGGGGGGCCTCAAGTGATGAGCAGTTCTTC

d_gene: -
j_gene: TRBJ2-6
abundance: -
v_gene: TRBV4-3
CDR3aa: CASSQAFGSGANVLTF
CDR3nt: TGCGCCAGCAGCCAAGCGTTCGGGTCTGGGGCCAACGTCCTGACTTTC

d_gene: -
j_gene: TRBJ1-5
abundance: -
v_gene: TRBV7-2
CDR3aa: CASSLQGVSNQPQHF
CDR3nt: TGTGCCAGCAGCCTACAGGGCGTTAGCAATCAGCCCCAGCATTTT

d_gene: -
j_gene: TRBJ2-1
abundance: few
v_gene: TRBV28
CDR3aa: CASRRDYNEQFF
CDR3nt: TGTGCCAGCCGAAGGGACTACAATGAGCAGTTCTTC

d_gene: -
j_gene: TRBJ1-3
abundance: -
v_gene: TRBV6-4
CDR3aa: CASSPRGPGNTIYF
CDR3nt: TGTGCCAGCAGTCCACGGGGCCCTGGAAACACCATATATTTT

d_gene: TRBD1
j_gene: TRBJ2-7
abundance: -
v_gene: TRBV27
CDR3aa: CASSRQGTSYEQYF
CDR3nt: TGTGCCAGCAGCCGACAGGGGACCTCCTACGAGCAGTACTTC

d_gene: TRBD2
j_gene: TRBJ2-1
abundance: -
v_gene: TRBV5-6
CDR3aa: CASRLLAARRAEQFF
CDR3nt: TGTGCCAGCAGATTACTAGCGGCGAGGCGGGCGGAGCAGTTCTTC

d_gene: -
j_gene: TRBJ2-1
abundance: -
v_gene: TRBV6-6
CDR3aa: CASSYQGNEQFF
CDR3nt: TGTGCCAGCAGTTATCAAGGCAATGAGCAGTTCTTC

d_gene: TRBD2
j_gene: TRBJ2-5
abundance: -
v_gene: TRBV7-3
CDR3aa: CAGSSGTLETQYF
CDR3nt: TGTGCCGGCAGCAGCGGGACTTTAGAGACCCAGTACTTC

d_gene: TRBD1
j_gene: TRBJ2-1
abundance: few
v_gene: TRBV5-1
CDR3aa: CASSLDRGHYNEQFF
CDR3nt: TGCGCCAGCAGCTTGGACAGGGGGCACTACAATGAGCAGTTCTTC

d_gene: -
j_gene: TRBJ1-3
abundance: few
v_gene: TRBV6-5
CDR3aa: CASSYSGGTGNTIYF
CDR3nt: TGTGCCAGCAGTTACTCGGGGGGAACTGGAAACACCATATATTTT

d_gene: TRBD2
j_gene: TRBJ2-3
abundance: -
v_gene: TRBV2
CDR3aa: CASSGGLAGSDTQYF
CDR3nt: TGTGCCAGCAGTGGGGGACTAGCGGGGTCAGATACGCAGTATTTT

d_gene: -
j_gene: TRBJ1-5
abundance: -
v_gene: TRBV3-1
CDR3aa: CASSQEWGRNQPQHF
CDR3nt: TGTGCCAGCAGCCAGGAGTGGGGTCGCAATCAGCCCCAGCATTTT

d_gene: -
j_gene: TRBJ1-2
abundance: -
v_gene: TRBV6-6
CDR3aa: CASSYSKGDGSSGYTF
CDR3nt: TGTGCCAGCAGTTACTCCAAAGGGGACGGATCTAGCGGCTACACCTTC

d_gene: TRBD2
j_gene: TRBJ2-3
abundance: few
v_gene: TRBV7-7
CDR3aa: CASSRGLAGATDTQYF
CDR3nt: TGTGCCAGCAGCCGAGGACTAGCGGGGGCAACAGATACGCAGTATTTT